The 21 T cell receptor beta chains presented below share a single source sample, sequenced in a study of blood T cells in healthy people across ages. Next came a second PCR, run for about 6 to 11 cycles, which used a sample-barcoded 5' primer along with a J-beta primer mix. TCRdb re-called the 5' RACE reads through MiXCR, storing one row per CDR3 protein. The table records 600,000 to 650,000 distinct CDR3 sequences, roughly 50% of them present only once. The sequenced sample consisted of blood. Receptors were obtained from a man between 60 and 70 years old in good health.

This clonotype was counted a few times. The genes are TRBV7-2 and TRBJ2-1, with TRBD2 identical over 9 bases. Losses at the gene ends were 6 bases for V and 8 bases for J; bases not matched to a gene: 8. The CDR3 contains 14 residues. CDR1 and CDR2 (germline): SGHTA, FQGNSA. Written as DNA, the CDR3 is TGTGCCAGCAGTCCCGAGGCTAGCGGGGATGAGCAGTTCTTC. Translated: CASSPEASGDEQFF.

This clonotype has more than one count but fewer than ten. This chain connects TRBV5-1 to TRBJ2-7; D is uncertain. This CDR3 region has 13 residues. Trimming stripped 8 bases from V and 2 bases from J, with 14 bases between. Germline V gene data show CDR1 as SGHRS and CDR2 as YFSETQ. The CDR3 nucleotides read TGCGCCAGGGTGGAGAGGCGGACCTACGAGCAGTACTTC. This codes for CARVERRTYEQYF.

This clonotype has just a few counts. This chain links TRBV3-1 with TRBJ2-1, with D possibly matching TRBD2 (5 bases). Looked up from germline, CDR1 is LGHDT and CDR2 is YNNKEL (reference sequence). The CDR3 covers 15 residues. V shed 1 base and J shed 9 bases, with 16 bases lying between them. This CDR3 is CASSQGRLAYGEQFF. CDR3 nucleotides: TGTGCCAGCAGCCAAGGGAGGTTAGCGTACGGTGAGCAGTTCTTC.

CDR3 sequence: CASSETGSYNEQFF. In DNA, the CDR3 is TGTGCCAGCAGTGAGACAGGCTCCTACAATGAGCAGTTCTTC. V is TRBV6-4 and J is TRBJ2-1; D is possibly TRBD1 (6 bases). Germline V gene lookup returns CDR1 MRHNA and CDR2 SNTAGT. The CDR3 runs 14 residues. The V gene lost 3 bases and the J gene lost 0 bases, with 6 bases spanning the gap.

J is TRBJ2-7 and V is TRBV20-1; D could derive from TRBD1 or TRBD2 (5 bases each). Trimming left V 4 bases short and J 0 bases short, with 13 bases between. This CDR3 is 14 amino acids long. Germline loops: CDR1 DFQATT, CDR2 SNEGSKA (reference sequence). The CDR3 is CSAKGTDSSYEQYF. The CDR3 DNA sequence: TGCAGTGCTAAAGGGACGGATAGCTCCTACGAGCAGTACTTC.

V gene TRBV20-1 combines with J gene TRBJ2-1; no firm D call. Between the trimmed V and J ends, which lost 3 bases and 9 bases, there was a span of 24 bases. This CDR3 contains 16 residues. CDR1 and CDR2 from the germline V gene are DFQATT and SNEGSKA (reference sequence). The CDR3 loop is CSARPLRPDRAGEQFF. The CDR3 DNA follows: TGCAGTGCTAGGCCCCTCCGACCTGATCGCGCCGGTGAGCAGTTCTTC.

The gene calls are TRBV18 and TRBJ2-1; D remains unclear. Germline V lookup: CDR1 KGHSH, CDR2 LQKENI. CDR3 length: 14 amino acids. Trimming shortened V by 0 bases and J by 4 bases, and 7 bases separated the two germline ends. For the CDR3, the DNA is TGTGCCAGCTCACCACCGAACCTGTACAATGAGCAGTTCTTC. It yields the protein CASSPPNLYNEQFF.

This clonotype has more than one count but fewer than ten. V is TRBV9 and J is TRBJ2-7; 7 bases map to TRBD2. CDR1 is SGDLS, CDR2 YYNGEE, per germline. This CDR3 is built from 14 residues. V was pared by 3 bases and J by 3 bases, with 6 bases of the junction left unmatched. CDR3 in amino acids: CASSAGTNRYEQYF. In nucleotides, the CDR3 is TGTGCCAGCAGCGCCGGGACTAACCGCTACGAGCAGTACTTC.

CDR3: CASSEPGRDSPLHF. The CDR3, as DNA: TGTGCCAGCAGTGAACCAGGGCGGGATTCACCCCTCCACTTT. J is TRBJ1-6 and V is TRBV25-1, with a weak D call TRBD1 (5 bases). The V gene lost 2 bases and the J gene lost 8 bases, with 10 bases spanning the gap. There are 14 residues in the CDR3. Germline V gene sequence: CDR1 MGHDK, CDR2 SYGVNS.

The chain's CDR3 is CASSGNPSGTYNEQFF. The CDR3 coding sequence is TGCGCCAGCAGTGGGAACCCCAGCGGAACCTACAATGAGCAGTTCTTC. The V call is TRBV10-1, the J call TRBJ2-1; a possible D gene is TRBD2 (5 bases). The germline V gene has CDR1 WNHNN and CDR2 SYGVQD (reference sequence). The V and J ends lost 4 bases and 2 bases respectively, with 15 bases between them. The CDR3 length is 16 residues.

The CDR3 here is CASSRRLAGWPDTQYF. The CDR3 DNA follows: TGTGCCAGCAGTCGACGACTAGCGGGGTGGCCAGATACGCAGTATTTT. The chain is built from TRBV6-2 or TRBV6-3 and TRBJ2-3; 11 bases match TRBD2. From germline, CDR1 is MNHEY and CDR2 SVGEGT. The CDR3 covers 16 residues. Unmatched junction bases numbered 8, after V lost 5 bases and J lost 4 bases.

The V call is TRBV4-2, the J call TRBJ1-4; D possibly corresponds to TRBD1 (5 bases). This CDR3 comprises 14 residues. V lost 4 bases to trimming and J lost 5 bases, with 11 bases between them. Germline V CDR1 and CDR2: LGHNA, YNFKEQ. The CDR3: CASSRDVRNEKLFF. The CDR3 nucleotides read TGTGCCAGCAGCCGGGACGTTAGAAATGAAAAACTGTTTTTT.

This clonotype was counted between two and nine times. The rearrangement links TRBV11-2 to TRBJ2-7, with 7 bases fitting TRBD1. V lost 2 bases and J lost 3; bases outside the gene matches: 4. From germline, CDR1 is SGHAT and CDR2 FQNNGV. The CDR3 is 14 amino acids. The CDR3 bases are TGTGCCAGCAGCTTACGACAGGGTATCTACGAGCAGTACTTC. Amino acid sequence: CASSLRQGIYEQYF.

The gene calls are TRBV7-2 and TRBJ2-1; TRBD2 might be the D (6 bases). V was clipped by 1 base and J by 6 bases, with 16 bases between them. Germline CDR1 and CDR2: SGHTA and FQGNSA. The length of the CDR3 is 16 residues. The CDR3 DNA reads TGTGCCAGCAGCTTAGAGGGGACTGGGTACCTCAATGAGCAGTTCTTC. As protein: CASSLEGTGYLNEQFF.

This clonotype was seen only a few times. The CDR3 DNA reads as TGTGCCAGCAGCCCAGGGGATCTTAGCTATGGCTACACCTTC. Translating gives CASSPGDLSYGYTF. The rearrangement links TRBV27 to TRBJ1-2; D might be TRBD1 (6 bases). Germline V gives CDR1 MNHEY, CDR2 SMNVEV (reference sequence). This CDR3 region has 14 residues. V shed 6 bases and J shed 4 bases, with 15 bases lying between them.

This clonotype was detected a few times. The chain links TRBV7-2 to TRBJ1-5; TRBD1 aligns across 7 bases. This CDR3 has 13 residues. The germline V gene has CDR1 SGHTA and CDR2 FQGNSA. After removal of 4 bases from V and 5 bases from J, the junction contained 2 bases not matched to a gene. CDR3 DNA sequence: TGTGCCAGCAGCTCAGACAGGGATCAGCCCCAGCATTTT. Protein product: CASSSDRDQPQHF.

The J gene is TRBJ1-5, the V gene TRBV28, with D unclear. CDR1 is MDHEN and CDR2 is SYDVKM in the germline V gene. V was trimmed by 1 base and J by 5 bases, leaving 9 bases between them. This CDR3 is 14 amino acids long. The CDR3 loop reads CASSLFFRDQPQHF. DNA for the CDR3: TGTGCCAGCAGTTTATTTTTCCGGGATCAGCCCCAGCATTTT. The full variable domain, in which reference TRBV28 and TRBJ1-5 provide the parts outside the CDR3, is DVKVTQSSRYLVKRTGEKVFLECVQDMDHENMFWYRQDPGLGLRLIYFSYDVKMKEKGDIPEGYSVSREKKERFSLILESASTNQTSMYLCASSLFFRDQPQHFGDGTRLSIL.

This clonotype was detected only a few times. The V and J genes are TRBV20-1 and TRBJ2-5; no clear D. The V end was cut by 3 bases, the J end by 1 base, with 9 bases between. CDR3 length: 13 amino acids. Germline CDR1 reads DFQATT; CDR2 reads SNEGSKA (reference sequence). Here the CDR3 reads CSASRRLQETQYF. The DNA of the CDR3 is TGCAGTGCTAGTAGACGGCTCCAAGAGACCCAGTACTTC.

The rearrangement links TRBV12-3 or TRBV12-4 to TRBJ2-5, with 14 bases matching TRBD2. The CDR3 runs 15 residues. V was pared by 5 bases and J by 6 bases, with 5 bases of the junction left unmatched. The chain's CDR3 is CASSGLAGGVKTQYF. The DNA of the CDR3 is TGTGCCAGCAGTGGACTAGCGGGGGGTGTGAAGACCCAGTACTTC.

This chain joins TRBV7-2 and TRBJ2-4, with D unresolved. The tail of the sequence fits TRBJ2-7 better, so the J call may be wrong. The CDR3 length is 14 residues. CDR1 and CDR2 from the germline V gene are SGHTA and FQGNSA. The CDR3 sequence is CASSETQVFGEQYF. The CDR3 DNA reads TGTGCCAGCAGCGAAACCCAGGTCTTCGGCGAGCAGTACTTC.

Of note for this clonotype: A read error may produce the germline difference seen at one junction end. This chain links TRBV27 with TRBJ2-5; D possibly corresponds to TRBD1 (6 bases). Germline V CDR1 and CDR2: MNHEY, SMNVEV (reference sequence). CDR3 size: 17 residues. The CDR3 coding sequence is TGCACCAGCAGTTTATTTGAGCAGGGGCCACTCCAAGAGACCCAGTACTTC. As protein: CTSSLFEQGPLQETQYF.